This record concerns one T cell receptor (beta chain) sequence. Its specificity is not known. Method: immunoSEQ multiplex PCR; TCRdb's copy keeps in-frame clones and lacks some. Of hundreds of thousands of clones listed, 90% are singletons. The sample is drawn from a study of cytomegalovirus exposure and HLA in healthy donors. Study results and caveats: Cytomegalovirus association was assigned to some 160 TCR beta chains. Accounts indicate the classifier identified cytomegalovirus status with strong specificity and sensitivity. Usually a TCR sequence was rare, but some public TCRs were found in many donors.

The donors were part of the roughly 130-subject validation cohort, which stood apart from the 666-subject first cohort. Deletions cut 1 base from V and 2 bases from J, with 12 bases between. Germline lookup yields CDR1 SGHTA and CDR2 FQGNSA. This CDR3 has 15 residues. The chain recombines TRBV7-2 with TRBJ2-7, with D possibly TRBD1 on 5 matching bases. Sequencing input: PBMCs. The sequence came from a woman aged 25 to 45 in good health and CMV-seronegative. The CDR3 bases are TGTGCCAGCAGCTTAGGTGCAGGGTCTACCTACGAGCAGTACTTC. It specifies CASSLGAGSTYEQYF. Full variable domain (rest looked up from reference TRBV7-2 and TRBJ2-7): GAGVSQSPSNKVTEKGKDVELRCDPISGHTALYWYRQSLGQGLEFLIYFQGNSAPDKSGLPSDRFSAERTGGSVSTLTIQRTQQEDSAVYLCASSLGAGSTYEQYFGPGTRLTVT.